This TCR beta chain came from a study of T-cell reconstitution after alpha-beta-depleted transplantation in children. Study outcomes and limitations: Approximately two months post-transplant, alpha-beta T cells reportedly originated from several hundred expanded graft clones.

CDR3 length equals 13 residues. Deletions cut 3 bases from V and 7 bases from J, with 15 bases between. Germline V gene sequence: CDR1 GTSNPN, CDR2 SVGIG (reference sequence). This clonotype showed up just once. Its target is not known. Using unique molecular identifiers, the investigators prepared the TCRbeta library. Via MiXCR, TCRdb re-called the PCR reads, giving one row per CDR3 protein. Here the sample spans approximately 97,000 distinct CDR3 sequences, 4.5% to 7.5% being singletons. The sample was PBMCs, mostly from graft donor cells, taken 60 days after TCRalphabeta/CD19-depleted stem cell transplant. The TCR comes from a female patient aged 2 to 10 who had a stem cell transplant for Fanconi anemia, so the T cells may come from the graft donor. The genes are TRBV30 and TRBJ1-1; possible D gene TRBD1, 6 bases. In DNA form, the CDR3 reads TGTGCCTGGAGGGCAGGGGAGGGGTATGAAGCTTTCTTT. This sequence encodes CAWRAGEGYEAFF.